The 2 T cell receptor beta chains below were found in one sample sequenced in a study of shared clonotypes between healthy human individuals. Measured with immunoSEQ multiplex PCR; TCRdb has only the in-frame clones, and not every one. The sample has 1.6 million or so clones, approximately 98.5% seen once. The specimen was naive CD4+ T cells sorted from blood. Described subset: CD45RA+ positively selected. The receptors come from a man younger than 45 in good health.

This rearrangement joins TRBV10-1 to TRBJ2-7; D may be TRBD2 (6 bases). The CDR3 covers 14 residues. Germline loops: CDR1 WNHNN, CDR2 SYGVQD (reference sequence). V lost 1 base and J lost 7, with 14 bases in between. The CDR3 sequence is CASSELWDSGEQYF. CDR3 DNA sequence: TGCGCCAGCAGTGAGTTATGGGACTCTGGAGAGCAGTACTTC.

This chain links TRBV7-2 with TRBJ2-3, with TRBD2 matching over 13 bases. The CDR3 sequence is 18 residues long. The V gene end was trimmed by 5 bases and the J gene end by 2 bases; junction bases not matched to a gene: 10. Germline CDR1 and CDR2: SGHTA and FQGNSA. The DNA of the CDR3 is TGTGCCAGCAGCCCGGGACTAGCGGGACTACCATTCACAGATACGCAGTATTTT. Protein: CASSPGLAGLPFTDTQYF.